Given below is one T cell receptor (beta chain) in context. The antigen is unknown. Produced via immunoSEQ multiplex PCR; TCRdb's table is partial and in-frame only. The sample records 65,000 to 75,000 clones, around 85% being singletons. This sample was taken from a study of OX40 agonist ivuxolimab in advanced cancers. Study details: Averaging about 60 years in age, with a range of roughly 23 to 85, the cohort was about 85% male. Prior checkpoint blockade (anti-PD-1, anti-PD-L1 or anti-CTLA-4) was permitted; about 40% had it. One hepatocellular carcinoma and a couple of cutaneous melanoma patients partially responded. Study outcomes and limitations: Antigen specificity was not determined for the expanded peripheral T cells.

Per the germline V gene, CDR1 is SGHRS and CDR2 is YFSETQ. This CDR3 has 16 amino acids. V trimming: 1 base; J trimming: 1 base; junction bases outside the gene matches: 3. This chain joins TRBV5-1 and TRBJ2-2, with 8 positions matching TRBD2. The sequence was obtained from an adult with an advanced solid tumor such as melanoma, head and neck, liver or kidney cancer. Sequences were derived from CD4+ or CD8+ T cells sorted from blood, sampled in a trial of the OX40 agonist ivuxolimab. DNA of the CDR3: TGCGCCAGCAGCTTGATAGCGGGGCTGAACACCGGGGAGCTGTTTTTT. This gives the protein CASSLIAGLNTGELFF.